Below, 15 T cell receptor beta chains from the same sample are listed, as sequenced in a study of cytomegalovirus exposure and HLA in healthy donors. The PCR was carried out with 60 Vbeta primers and 13 Jbeta primers. TCRdb's copy holds only in-frame clones and misses some; the assay was immunoSEQ multiplex PCR. Its listing shows more than 90,000 clones. What was sequenced was PBMCs. The receptors derive from a young man in good health and CMV-seronegative.

The rearrangement links TRBV6-5 to TRBJ1-2; 7 nucleotides align to TRBD1. J was trimmed by 5 bases and V by 6 bases; bases with no gene match: 6. Looked up from germline, CDR1 is MNHEY and CDR2 is SVGAGI. The CDR3 contains 13 residues. CDR3 bases: TGTGCCAGCAGCCAGACAGGGACTTATGGCTACACCTTC. This sequence encodes CASSQTGTYGYTF.

This chain connects TRBV7-3 to TRBJ2-1; 9 nucleotides align to TRBD1. Germline lookup yields CDR1 SGHTA and CDR2 FQGTGA. The CDR3 loop spans 15 amino acids. V lost 3 bases to trimming and J lost 0 bases; unmatched junction nucleotides: 0. The CDR3 region is CASSLTGGSYNEQFF. The CDR3 region has the DNA TGTGCCAGCAGCTTGACAGGGGGCTCCTACAATGAGCAGTTCTTC. Supplemented by reference TRBV7-3 and TRBJ2-1, the full variable domain reads GAGVSQTPSNKVTEKGKYVELRCDPISGHTALYWYRQSLGQGPEFLIYFQGTGAADDSGLPNDRFFAVRPEGSVSTLKIQRTERGDSAVYLCASSLTGGSYNEQFFGPGTRLTVL.

The chain carries TRBV19 and TRBJ2-2; D may be TRBD1 (6 bases). The CDR3 runs 15 residues. The germline CDR1 and CDR2 sequences are LNHDA and SQIVND (reference sequence). The V end lost 11 bases, the J end lost 3 bases, and 19 bases lay between the germline ends. The CDR3 DNA is TGTGCCGGGGGACCACAGGGTATCGACACCGGGGAGCTGTTTTTT. Its translation: CAGGPQGIDTGELFF.

The V gene is TRBV6-1, the J gene TRBJ1-2; no clear D. The germline CDR1 and CDR2 sequences are MNHNS and SASEGT. The CDR3 consists of 14 residues. The V end lost 6 bases, the J end lost 0 bases, and 11 bases lay between the germline ends. The CDR3 protein is CASSAGRSNYGYTF. For the CDR3, the DNA is TGTGCCAGCAGCGCGGGCCGCTCTAACTATGGCTACACCTTC.

The chain joins TRBV6-5 to TRBJ2-6, with D uncertain. Between the trimmed V and J ends, which lost 7 bases and 1 base, there was a span of 8 bases. There are 14 residues in the CDR3. Germline CDR1 and CDR2: MNHEY and SVGAGI. This chain's CDR3 is CASKQLSGANVLTF. In DNA, the CDR3 is TGTGCCAGCAAACAGCTGTCTGGGGCCAACGTCCTGACTTTC.

This chain links TRBV6-6 with TRBJ2-1, with a weak D call TRBD2 (6 bases). Germline V gene data show CDR1 as MNHNY and CDR2 as SVGAGI (reference sequence). The V gene lost 5 bases and the J gene lost 0 bases, with 11 bases spanning the gap. The CDR3 sequence is 15 residues long. The CDR3 spells CASSTPGSSYNEQFF. Here the CDR3 DNA reads TGTGCCAGCAGTACCCCCGGGAGCTCCTACAATGAGCAGTTCTTC.

This rearrangement joins TRBV6-5 to TRBJ1-5, with D hard to call. The germline V and J ends were trimmed by 0 bases and 5 bases, with 11 bases remaining between them. CDR3 length equals 15 residues. Germline V gene sequence: CDR1 MNHEY, CDR2 SVGAGI. CDR3: CASSYSRPKDQPQHF. In nucleotides, the CDR3 is TGTGCCAGCAGTTACTCGAGGCCGAAGGATCAGCCCCAGCATTTT.

This sequence joins TRBV29-1 and TRBJ2-1; TRBD1 matches at 8 bases. With V trimmed by 1 base and J by 8 bases, 10 bases remained unmatched. CDR3 size: 15 residues. Germline V CDR1 and CDR2: SQVTM, ANQGSEA. The CDR3 DNA is TGCAGCGTTGAAGTCTTCGCAGGGGGCAACGATGAGCAGTTCTTC. Its protein is CSVEVFAGGNDEQFF.

This chain links TRBV7-6 with TRBJ2-2, with D maybe TRBD2 (6 bases). V lost 3 bases, J lost 6 bases, and 8 bases lay in between. The germline V gene has CDR1 SGHVS and CDR2 FNYEAQ. The CDR3 runs to 13 residues. CDR3 DNA: TGTGCCAGCAGCTTCGGGGGAGCCGGGGAGCTGTTTTTT. Its protein is CASSFGGAGELFF.

The chain employs TRBV19 and TRBJ1-6; possibly TRBD1 for D (6 bases). Germline CDR1 and CDR2: LNHDA and SQIVND (reference sequence). The CDR3 consists of 15 residues. Trimming cost V 3 bases and J 7 bases, with 13 bases left between them. CDR3 residues: CASSILTGANSPLHF. The CDR3 nucleotides are TGTGCCAGTAGTATTCTGACAGGAGCCAATTCACCCCTCCACTTT.

This chain uses TRBV6-6 with TRBJ2-1; the match to TRBD1 covers 8 bases. J gave up 7 bases and V 6 bases, and 8 bases lay outside the gene matches. The CDR3 has 14 residues. Germline V gene sequence: CDR1 MNHNY, CDR2 SVGAGI (reference sequence). CDR3 nucleotide sequence: TGTGCCAGCAGCTGGACAGGGAATAGGAATGAGCAGTTCTTC. This translates into CASSWTGNRNEQFF.

This chain connects TRBV5-1 to TRBJ2-1; the match to TRBD2 covers 8 bases. The CDR3 is made up of 17 amino acids. Trimming removed 0 bases from V and 4 bases from J; junction bases left unmatched: 9. Germline V gene data show CDR1 as SGHRS and CDR2 as YFSETQ. This CDR3 is CASSLAGAGGSYNEQFF. Written as DNA, the CDR3 is TGCGCCAGCAGCTTGGCCGGTGCGGGGGGTTCGTACAATGAGCAGTTCTTC.

The J gene is TRBJ1-2, the V gene TRBV28; possibly TRBD1 for D (5 bases). Per germline, CDR1 MDHEN and CDR2 SYDVKM. The CDR3 length is 16 residues. Trimming stripped 4 bases from V and 8 bases from J, with 23 bases between. Here the CDR3 reads CASSSPRLGEGRGYTF. CDR3 coding DNA: TGTGCCAGCAGTTCCCCCCGGCTTGGGGAGGGGAGGGGCTACACCTTC.

This rearrangement joins TRBV5-4 to TRBJ2-7; TRBD2 aligns across 12 bases. CDR3 length: 13 amino acids. J gave up 7 bases and V 4 bases, and 3 bases lay outside the gene matches. CDR1 and CDR2 from the germline V gene are SGHNT and YYREEE (reference sequence). This chain's CDR3 is CASSTGLAGEQYF. CDR3 DNA: TGTGCCAGCAGCACCGGACTAGCGGGGGAGCAGTACTTC. The entire variable domain, with the rest obtained from reference TRBV5-4 and TRBJ2-7, is as follows: ETGVTQSPTHLIKTRGQQVTLRCSSQSGHNTVSWYQQALGQGPQFIFQYYREEENGRGNFPPRFSGLQFPNYSSELNVNALELDDSALYLCASSTGLAGEQYFGPGTRLTVT.

V is TRBV7-2 and J is TRBJ2-2; 10 nucleotides match TRBD2. CDR1 and CDR2 from the germline V gene are SGHTA and FQGNSA. V lost 2 bases, J lost 7 bases, and 7 bases stayed unmatched. The CDR3 consists of 16 residues. The CDR3 nucleotides are TGTGCCAGCAGCTTAAACAGCGGGGGGGCTGTCGGGGAGCTGTTTTTT. This sequence encodes CASSLNSGGAVGELFF.